The 32 T cell receptor beta chains listed next were all sequenced from one sample in a study of T cells in severe cutaneous drug reactions. The donors had carbamazepine-induced Stevens-Johnson syndrome or toxic epidermal necrolysis. Bulk and single-cell libraries used iRepertoire multiplex PCR with TCR subtype-specific primers. TCRdb re-called the multiplex PCR reads and shows each CDR3 protein once, DNA omitted. The sample has 960 or so distinct CDR3 sequences. Material for sequencing was PBMCs. The source of these receptors is a human donor with Stevens-Johnson syndrome, a severe cutaneous drug reaction.

The genes are TRBV12-5 and TRBJ2-7; TCRdb picks TRBD1, but there is no DNA to check that call. The germline V gene has CDR1 LGHNT and CDR2 FRNRAP. CDR3 length: 16 residues. The CDR3 reads CASGRGKGQGAYEQYF.

This clonotype ranks as medium-sized in terms of frequency. The V and J genes are TRBV7-2 and TRBJ1-1; TCRdb outputs TRBD1, but without DNA this stays unchecked. The CDR3 is 18 residues long. Germline CDR1 SGHTA, CDR2 FQGNSA. CDR3: CASSLEGAGGGLNTEAFF.

According to its frequency, this clonotype is medium-sized. The chain links TRBV2 to TRBJ2-1; TCRdb returns TRBD2, unconfirmable since there is no DNA. The CDR3 runs 14 residues. Germline values: CDR1 SNHLY, CDR2 FYNNEI. The CDR3 here is CASSPLVPYNEQFF.

Considering frequency, this clonotype is medium-sized. This chain links TRBV10-3 with TRBJ2-1; TCRdb selects TRBD1, and the lack of DNA leaves this call unchecked. CDR1 ENHRY and CDR2 SYGVKD come from the germline V gene. The length of the CDR3 is 16 residues. The CDR3 reads CAISVVSDNSYNEQFF.

This clonotype is called large based on its frequency. The gene calls are TRBV6-1 and TRBJ2-4; TCRdb returns TRBD2, unconfirmable since there is no DNA. In germline, CDR1 is MNHNS, CDR2 SASEGT. The CDR3 contains 14 residues. Here the CDR3 reads CASSPGGGKNIQYF.

By frequency, this clonotype registers large. J is TRBJ1-1 and V is TRBV6-2 or TRBV6-3. The CDR3 totals 13 residues. Germline assignment: CDR1 MNHEY and CDR2 SVGEGT. CDR3: CASSYTENTEAFF.

V and J are TRBV20-1 and TRBJ2-5. This CDR3 is 15 amino acids long. Per germline, CDR1 DFQATT and CDR2 SNEGSKA (reference sequence). The CDR3 region is CSARDLEGRQETQYF.

This clonotype registers medium-sized by frequency. V is TRBV25-1 and J is TRBJ2-7; the D call of TRBD1 rests on TCRdb alone, since no DNA is present to check it. This CDR3 is 15 amino acids long. CDR1 and CDR2 from the germline V gene are MGHDK and SYGVNS. The CDR3 is CASSEVGGRADEQYF.

By frequency, this clonotype is medium-sized (0.01 to 0.1%). The chain couples TRBV10-3 to TRBJ1-3; lacking DNA, the TRBD1 call made by TCRdb goes unchecked. Germline CDR1 and CDR2: ENHRY and SYGVKD. The CDR3 is 15 amino acids. CDR3 sequence: CAISLGGNSGNTIYF.

The chain is built from TRBV20-1 and TRBJ2-3; TCRdb names TRBD2, which stays unverified in the absence of DNA. The V gene's germline CDR1 is DFQATT and CDR2 SNEGSKA (reference sequence). This CDR3 comprises 15 residues. This CDR3 is CSATGLAGEADTQYF.

This clonotype is called medium-sized based on its frequency. The gene calls are TRBV6-1 and TRBJ1-2; TCRdb names TRBD1, which stays unverified in the absence of DNA. From germline, CDR1 is MNHNS and CDR2 SASEGT. The CDR3 length is 16 residues. This CDR3 is CASSSGQGMTFFGYTF.

Judged by frequency, this clonotype is medium-sized. The V gene is TRBV4-3, the J gene TRBJ2-3; the TRBD1 assignment by TCRdb is unverifiable without DNA. CDR3 size: 16 residues. Germline loops: CDR1 LGHNA, CDR2 YSLEER. CDR3 in amino acids: CASSQDGGGRTDTQYF.

This clonotype ranks as medium-sized (0.01 to 0.1%) in terms of frequency. J is TRBJ2-5 and V is TRBV10-3. The CDR3 covers 13 residues. Germline V gene data show CDR1 as ENHRY and CDR2 as SYGVKD. CDR3 residues: CAISDVAIETQYF.

Measured by frequency, this clonotype is medium-sized (0.01 to 0.1%). The rearrangement links TRBV15 to TRBJ2-3. Germline CDR1 is LNHNV and CDR2 is YYDKDF (reference sequence). The CDR3 spans 13 residues. CDR3 loop: CATSRDLGDTQYF.

The V call is TRBV20-1, the J call TRBJ1-1; the D call of TRBD1 rests on TCRdb alone, since no DNA is present to check it. The CDR3 loop spans 13 amino acids. Per the germline V gene, CDR1 is DFQATT and CDR2 is SNEGSKA (reference sequence). CDR3 loop: CSARDRGNTEAFF.

The V gene is TRBV20-1, the J gene TRBJ1-1; TCRdb calls TRBD1, which cannot be checked without DNA. Per germline, CDR1 DFQATT and CDR2 SNEGSKA (reference sequence). This CDR3 contains 12 residues. The CDR3 loop reads CSAGTVNTEAFF.

This rearrangement joins TRBV20-1 to TRBJ1-5. Per germline, CDR1 DFQATT and CDR2 SNEGSKA (reference sequence). This CDR3 spans 13 amino acids. CDR3 protein: CSATPLGDQPQHF.

Its frequency marks this clonotype as large (0.1 to 1%). The V and J genes are TRBV3-1 and TRBJ2-7. Germline V CDR1 and CDR2: LGHDT, YNNKEL (reference sequence). The CDR3 contains 15 residues. This CDR3 is CASSPTLTESYEQYF.

This clonotype is classed as medium-sized (0.01 to 0.1%) by frequency. The genes are TRBV2 and TRBJ2-7. Germline loops: CDR1 SNHLY, CDR2 FYNNEI. This CDR3 has 16 amino acids. CDR3 sequence: CASSEAQTGEPYEQYF.

This clonotype ranks as large in terms of frequency. V usage is TRBV4-3 and J usage is TRBJ2-3. The germline V gene has CDR1 LGHNA and CDR2 YSLEER. The CDR3 length is 15 residues. CDR3 protein: CASSQVYGSTDTQYF.

This clonotype is classed as medium-sized by frequency. V and J are TRBV10-2 and TRBJ1-1; TCRdb's D call, TRBD1, is unchecked because there is no DNA. This CDR3 is built from 16 residues. The germline V gene has CDR1 WSHSY and CDR2 SAAADI. CDR3 sequence reads: CASSESWDSSNTEAFF.

Measured by frequency, this clonotype is large (0.1 to 1%). The V gene is TRBV6-2 or TRBV6-3, the J gene TRBJ1-1; TCRdb gives TRBD1 as the D gene, but with no DNA this cannot be confirmed. This CDR3 spans 11 amino acids. The germline V gene has CDR1 MNHEY and CDR2 SVGEGT. CDR3 sequence reads: CASSPTGVAFF.

By frequency, this clonotype registers medium-sized (0.01 to 0.1%). The V gene is TRBV12-3 or TRBV12-4, the J gene TRBJ2-7; TCRdb proposes TRBD2, but this gene call is untestable without DNA. The CDR3 is made up of 15 amino acids. Here the CDR3 reads CASSSNSVLSYEQYF.

By frequency, this clonotype is medium-sized. The CDR3 sequence: CASSSDSGQPQHF. This chain uses TRBV5-1 with TRBJ1-5. CDR3 size: 13 residues. Germline values: CDR1 SGHRS, CDR2 YFSETQ.

This clonotype shows up as medium-sized by frequency. This chain's CDR3 is CASSYSGPNQRQETQYF. The V gene is TRBV6-2 or TRBV6-3, the J gene TRBJ2-5; TCRdb names TRBD2, which stays unverified in the absence of DNA. The CDR3 is 17 residues long. CDR1 is MNHEY and CDR2 is SVGEGT in the germline V gene.

In terms of frequency, this clonotype is large. The chain uses TRBV28 and TRBJ2-3; the TRBD1 assignment by TCRdb is unverifiable without DNA. The germline CDR1 and CDR2 sequences are MDHEN and SYDVKM. This CDR3 is built from 19 residues. This CDR3 is CASSLLGQGAFYDTDTQYF.

This clonotype is identified as large from frequency. This chain links TRBV6-5 with TRBJ1-3. Germline V CDR1 and CDR2: MNHEY, SVGAGI. There are 16 residues in the CDR3. CDR3 loop: CASSYSASFSGNTIYF.

This clonotype registers medium-sized (0.01 to 0.1%) by frequency. The chain has TRBV7-2 and TRBJ2-4. This CDR3 is built from 15 residues. Per the germline V gene, CDR1 is SGHTA and CDR2 is FQGNSA. CDR3 loop: CASSLDRYPHNIQYF.

Its frequency marks this clonotype as large (0.1 to 1%). The chain is built from TRBV4-1 and TRBJ2-1. This CDR3 has 16 residues. CDR1 and CDR2 (germline): MGHRA, YSYEKL. CDR3 protein: CASSQDRGTAYNEQFF.

This rearrangement joins TRBV30 to TRBJ1-5; absent DNA, TCRdb's TRBD1 call cannot be checked. The CDR3 length is 14 residues. Germline assignment: CDR1 GTSNPN and CDR2 SVGIG (reference sequence). The CDR3 loop reads CAWTAQGSTRPQHF.

This clonotype registers large by frequency. The chain has TRBV6-4 and TRBJ2-3; TCRdb selects TRBD1, and the lack of DNA leaves this call unchecked. Germline V gene sequence: CDR1 MRHNA, CDR2 SNTAGT. CDR3 length: 14 residues. The CDR3 sequence is CASSDSGHTDTQYF.

This clonotype counts as medium-sized by frequency. The CDR3 sequence is CASSPGQGPFIVNNSPLHF. The chain has TRBV11-2 and TRBJ1-6; TCRdb reports TRBD1, a call that lacks DNA to check it against. Germline lookup yields CDR1 SGHAT and CDR2 FQNNGV. The CDR3 loop spans 19 amino acids.